The clone carrying this T cell receptor beta chain was seen only a few times. What it recognizes is unknown. The sample originates from a study of T-cell memory formation after mild COVID-19. Looking at the study overall: TCR clusters were largely donor specific.

The study's findings and limits: Most CD4+ clones that shrank were in CM and EM, while CD8+ ones turned up in EMRA. Some responding clones appeared in pre-infection memory, suggesting cross-reactive memory joined. Later expanders leaned toward CD4+, whereas clones contracting from day 15 to 85 were balanced CD4/CD8.

Trimming shortened V by 5 bases and J by 5 bases, and 13 bases separated the two germline ends. Germline V gene data show CDR1 as SEHNR and CDR2 as FQNEAQ (reference sequence). The CDR3 has 13 amino acids. TCRdb used MiXCR to reprocess the 5' RACE reads, holding one entry per CDR3 protein. The table has just over 60,000 distinct CDR3 sequences, over 8.5% seen once. The sequencing input was PBMCs or a T cell subset sorted from them (not recorded which). This TCR was sampled from a man aged 18 to 30 who had mild COVID-19 (a few samples of this study predate the infection). Cell type and time point are not known. The V call is TRBV7-9, the J call TRBJ2-7; a possible D gene is TRBD2 (6 bases). For the CDR3, the DNA is TGTGCCAGCAGCCGGTGGGGGGAAGACGAGCAGTACTTC. Translation: CASSRWGEDEQYF.